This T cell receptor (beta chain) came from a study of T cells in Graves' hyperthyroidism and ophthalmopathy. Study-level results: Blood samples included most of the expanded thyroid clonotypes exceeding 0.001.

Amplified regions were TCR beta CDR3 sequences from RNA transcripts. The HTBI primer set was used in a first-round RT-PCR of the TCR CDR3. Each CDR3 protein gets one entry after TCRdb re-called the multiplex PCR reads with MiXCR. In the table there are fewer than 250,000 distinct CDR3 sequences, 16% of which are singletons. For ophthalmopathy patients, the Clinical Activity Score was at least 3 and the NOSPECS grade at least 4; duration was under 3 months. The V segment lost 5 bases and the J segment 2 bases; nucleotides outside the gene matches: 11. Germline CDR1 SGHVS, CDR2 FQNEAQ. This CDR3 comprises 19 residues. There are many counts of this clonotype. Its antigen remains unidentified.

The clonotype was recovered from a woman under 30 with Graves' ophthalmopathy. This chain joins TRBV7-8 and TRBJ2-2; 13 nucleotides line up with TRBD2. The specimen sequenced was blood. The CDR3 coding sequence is TGTGCCAGCAGCCCGGGGGCGACTAGCGGGAGGTTTAACACCGGGGAGCTGTTTTTT. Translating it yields CASSPGATSGRFNTGELFF.